This T cell receptor beta chain was documented in a study of T cells in women clearing cervical HPV infection. Concerning this clone: The read ends 3 residues shy of where the CDR3 ends; the end is completed using the germline J gene.

There are 13 residues in the CDR3. From germline, CDR1 is SGHTA and CDR2 FQGTGA. Trimming stripped 5 bases from V and 3 bases from J, with 9 bases between. Libraries were prepared by immunoSEQ multiplex PCR; TCRdb keeps only in-frame clonotypes and omits some of them. The sample includes around 22,000 clones. The clonotype originates from a woman between 18 and 69 years old with a cervical HPV16 infection that either progressed to CIN3+ or cleared (not recorded which). The specimen was blood buffy coat. This chain joins TRBV7-3 and TRBJ2-3; no firm D call. The sequenced part of the CDR3 DNA is TGTGCCAGCAGCCTTCAGGTTACAGATACG. Protein product: CASSLQVTDT. The whole CDR3 sequence reads CASSLQVTDTQYF.